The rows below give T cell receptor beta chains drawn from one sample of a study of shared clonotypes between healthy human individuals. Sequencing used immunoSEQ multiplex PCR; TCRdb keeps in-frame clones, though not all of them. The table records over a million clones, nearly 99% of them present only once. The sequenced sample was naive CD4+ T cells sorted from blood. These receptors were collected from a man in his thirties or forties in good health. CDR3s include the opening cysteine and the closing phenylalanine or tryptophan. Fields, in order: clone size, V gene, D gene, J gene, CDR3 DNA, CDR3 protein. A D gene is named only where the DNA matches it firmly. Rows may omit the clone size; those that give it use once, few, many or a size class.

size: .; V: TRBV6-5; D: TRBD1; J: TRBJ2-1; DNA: TGTGCCAGCAGCATCACAGGGGCTCCCAATGAGCAGTTCTTC; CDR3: CASSITGAPNEQFF
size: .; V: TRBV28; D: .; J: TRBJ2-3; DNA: TGTGCCAGCAGTTTACTGGCAGCACATACGCAGTATTTT; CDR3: CASSLLAAHTQYF
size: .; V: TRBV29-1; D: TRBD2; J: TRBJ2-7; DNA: TGCAGCGTTGCGGGGGGCTACGAGCAGTACTTC; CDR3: CSVAGGYEQYF
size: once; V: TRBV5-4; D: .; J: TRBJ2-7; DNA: TGTGCCAGCAGCGTACAGGGCTACGAGCAGTACTTC; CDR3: CASSVQGYEQYF
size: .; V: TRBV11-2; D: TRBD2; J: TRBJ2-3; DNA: TGTGCCAGCAGTCACAGCGGGGCCCCGACAGATACGCAGTATTTT; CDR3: CASSHSGAPTDTQYF
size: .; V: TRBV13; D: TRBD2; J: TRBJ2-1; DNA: TGTGCCAGCAGCTTGGGACTAGCAGATAAGCAGTTCTTC; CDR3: CASSLGLADKQFF
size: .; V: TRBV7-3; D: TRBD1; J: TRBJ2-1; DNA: TGTGCCAGCAGCTTAACGCTCCGGGACAGGGTGGATGAGCAGTTCTTC; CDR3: CASSLTLRDRVDEQFF
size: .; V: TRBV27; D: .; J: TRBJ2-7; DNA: TGTGCCAGCTCTTCTAGATCCAGCCGTCTCGAGGGTTACGAGCAGTACTTC; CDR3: CASSSRSSRLEGYEQYF
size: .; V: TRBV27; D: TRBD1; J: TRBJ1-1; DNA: TGTGCCAGCAGTTTCCCGGGACAGCCGATTATGAACACTGAAGCTTTCTTT; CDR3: CASSFPGQPIMNTEAFF
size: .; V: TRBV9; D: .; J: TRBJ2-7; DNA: TGTGCCAGCACCGCTTCCCTAGGGGGGGCCTACGAGCAGTACTTC; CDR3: CASTASLGGAYEQYF
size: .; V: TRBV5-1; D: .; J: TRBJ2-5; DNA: TGCGCCAGCAGCGCCGACAGACACAAGACCCAGTACTTC; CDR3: CASSADRHKTQYF
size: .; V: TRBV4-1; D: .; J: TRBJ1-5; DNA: TGCGCCAGCAGCCAAGATAGGTGGCAGGGACAATTTGGCAATCAGCCCCAGCATTTT; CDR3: CASSQDRWQGQFGNQPQHF
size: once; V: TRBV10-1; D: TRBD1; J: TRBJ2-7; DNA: TGCGCCAGCAGTGAGGCCAAGGGACAGTTCAGCGAGCAGTACTTC; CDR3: CASSEAKGQFSEQYF
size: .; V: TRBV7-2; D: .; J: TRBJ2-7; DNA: TGTGCCAGCACCACTCGGCCCTACGAGCAGTACTTC; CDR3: CASTTRPYEQYF
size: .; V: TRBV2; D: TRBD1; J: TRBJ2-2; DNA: TGTGCCAGCAGTCCACAGGGGGCCAGCACCGGGGAGCTGTTTTTT; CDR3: CASSPQGASTGELFF
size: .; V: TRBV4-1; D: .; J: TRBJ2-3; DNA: TGCGCCAGCAGCCAAATTCAGGGATCCGAACCTGAATTT; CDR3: CASSQIQGSEPEF
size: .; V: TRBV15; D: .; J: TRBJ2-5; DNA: TGTGCCACTAACGATCTAGCGAGGGAGACCCAGTACTTC; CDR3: CATNDLARETQYF
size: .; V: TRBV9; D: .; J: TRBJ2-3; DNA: TGTGCCAGCAGCGCTGTTGACGCGGGACGTAAAAATAGCACAGATACGCAGTATTTT; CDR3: CASSAVDAGRKNSTDTQYF
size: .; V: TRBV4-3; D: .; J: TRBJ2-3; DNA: TGCGCCAGCAGCCAAGCCCTAGCCCCAGATACGCAGTATTTT; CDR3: CASSQALAPDTQYF
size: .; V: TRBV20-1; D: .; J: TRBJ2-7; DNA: TGCAGTGCTAGAGATCGAGCAGGCCAGTACTTC; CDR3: CSARDRAGQYF
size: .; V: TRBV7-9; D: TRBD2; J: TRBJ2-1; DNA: TGTGCCAGCAGCTCCGGCTGGCCGGGAGGGCTCTCCTACAATGAGCAGTTCTTC; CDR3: CASSSGWPGGLSYNEQFF
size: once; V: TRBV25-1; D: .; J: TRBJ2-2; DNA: TGTGCCAGCCGGTCGAGGGTTTCCGGGGAGCTGTTTTTT; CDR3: CASRSRVSGELFF
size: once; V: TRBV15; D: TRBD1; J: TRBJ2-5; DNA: TGTGCCACCAGCACCGGGACAGGGCGCCAATCAGAGACCCAGTACTTC; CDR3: CATSTGTGRQSETQYF
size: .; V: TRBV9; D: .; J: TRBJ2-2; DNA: TGTGCCAGCAGCGTACAGGGGATCACCGGGGAGCTGTTTTTT; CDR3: CASSVQGITGELFF
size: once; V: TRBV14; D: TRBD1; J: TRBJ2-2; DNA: TGTGCCAGCAGCCAAGATCCTGGATCTTGGGGACAGGGGAAGAACACCGGGGAGCTGTTTTTT; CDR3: CASSQDPGSWGQGKNTGELFF
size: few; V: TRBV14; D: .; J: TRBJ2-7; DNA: TGTGCCAGCAGCCAAGAAGGCCTGTGGGGCGAGCAGTACTTC; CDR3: CASSQEGLWGEQYF
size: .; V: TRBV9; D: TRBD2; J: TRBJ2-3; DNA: TGTGCCAGCAGCGTTAGAGGGACTAGCGGGACCGGCCCCACAGATACGCAGTATTTT; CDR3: CASSVRGTSGTGPTDTQYF
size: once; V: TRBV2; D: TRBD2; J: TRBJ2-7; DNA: TGTGCCAGCAGCGCGCCGAGCGGGAGAGGCTACGAGCAGTACTTC; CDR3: CASSAPSGRGYEQYF
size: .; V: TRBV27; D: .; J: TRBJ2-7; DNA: TGTGCCAGCAGCTCCGCACTTGTTGGGAATCACGAGCAGTACTTC; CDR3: CASSSALVGNHEQYF
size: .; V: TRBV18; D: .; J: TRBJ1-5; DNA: TGTGCCAGCTCACCTTGGGAAAATCAGCCCCAGCATTTT; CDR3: CASSPWENQPQHF
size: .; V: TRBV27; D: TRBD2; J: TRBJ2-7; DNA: TGTGCCAGCAGTCAACGGGGCGGGACTAGTATCTACGAGCAGTACTTC; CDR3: CASSQRGGTSIYEQYF
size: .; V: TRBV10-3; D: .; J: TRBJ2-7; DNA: TGTGCCATCGCCGAAAGTCTAGTCGCCGAGCAGTACTTC; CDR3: CAIAESLVAEQYF
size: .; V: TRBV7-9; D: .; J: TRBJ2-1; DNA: TGTGCCAGCAGCAAAAACCCAGAGCAGTTCTTC; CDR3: CASSKNPEQFF
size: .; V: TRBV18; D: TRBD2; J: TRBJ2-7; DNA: TGTGCCAGCTCACCACTGATAGCGGGAGAGTCCTACGAGCAGTACTTC; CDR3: CASSPLIAGESYEQYF
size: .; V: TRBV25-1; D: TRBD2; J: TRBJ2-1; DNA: TGTGCCAGCCCAGCGGGATATGACTACAATGAGCAGTTCTTC; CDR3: CASPAGYDYNEQFF
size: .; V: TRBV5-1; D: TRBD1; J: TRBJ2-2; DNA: TGCGCCAGCAGCCCCCGACAGGGGGGAGGCTGGGAGCTGTTTTTT; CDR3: CASSPRQGGGWELFF
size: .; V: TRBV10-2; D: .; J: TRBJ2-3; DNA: TGCGCCAGCAGTTACTCCGGGACTAGCACAGATACGCAGTATTTT; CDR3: CASSYSGTSTDTQYF
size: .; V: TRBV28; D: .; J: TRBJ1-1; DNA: TGTGCCAGCCGCTCTCGGTGGGGCACTGAAGCTTTCTTT; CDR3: CASRSRWGTEAFF
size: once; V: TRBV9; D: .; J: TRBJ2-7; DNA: TGTGCCAGCAGCGGTGACAGCTACGAGCAGTACTTC; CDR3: CASSGDSYEQYF
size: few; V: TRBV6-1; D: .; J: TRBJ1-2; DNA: TGTGCCAGCAGTGAATTGAGGACGATCCCCACCTTC; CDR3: CASSELRTIPTF
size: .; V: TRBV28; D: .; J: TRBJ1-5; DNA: TGTGCCAGCACCCGGGTAGGGGACCAGCCCCAGCATTTT; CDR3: CASTRVGDQPQHF
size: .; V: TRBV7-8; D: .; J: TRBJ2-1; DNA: TGTGCCAGCAGCTTAGCAGGGACCCCCAGCTCCTACAATGAGCAGTTCTTC; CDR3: CASSLAGTPSSYNEQFF
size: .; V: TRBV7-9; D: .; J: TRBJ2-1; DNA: TGTGCCAGCAGCCCAGGGGCTAGAGAAGGCTACAATGAGCAGTTCTTC; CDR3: CASSPGAREGYNEQFF
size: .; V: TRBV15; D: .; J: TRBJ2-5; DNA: TGTGCCACCAGCCCCGTGGGTGGCGGGACGGGAGAGACCCAGTACTTC; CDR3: CATSPVGGGTGETQYF
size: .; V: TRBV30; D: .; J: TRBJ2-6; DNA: TGTGCCTGGAGTGTGACGGGACTGGCCGGGGCCAACGTCCTGACTTTC; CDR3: CAWSVTGLAGANVLTF
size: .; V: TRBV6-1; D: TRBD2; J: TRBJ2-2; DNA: TGTGCCAGCAGTGAACCCAAGCGGGGGAGAACCGGGGAGCTGTTTTTT; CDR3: CASSEPKRGRTGELFF
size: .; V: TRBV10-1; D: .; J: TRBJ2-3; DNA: TGCGCCAGCAGTGGTCGACAAATCACAGATACGCAGTATTTT; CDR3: CASSGRQITDTQYF
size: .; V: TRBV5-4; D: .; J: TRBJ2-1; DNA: TGTGCCAGCAGCCCCGCTGGCCCTCAGGATGAGCAGTTCTTC; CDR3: CASSPAGPQDEQFF
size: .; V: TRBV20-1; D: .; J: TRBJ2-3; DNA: TGCAGTGTCCCAGGTTGGGATACGCAGTATTTT; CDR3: CSVPGWDTQYF
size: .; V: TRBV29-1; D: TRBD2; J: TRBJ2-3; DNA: TGCAGCGTTGTGCTCCTACGGGAGGCCGACACAGATACGCAGTATTTT; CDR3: CSVVLLREADTDTQYF
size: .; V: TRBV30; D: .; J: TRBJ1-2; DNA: TGTGCCTGCTTCGGACAGAACTATGGCTACACCTTC; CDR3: CACFGQNYGYTF
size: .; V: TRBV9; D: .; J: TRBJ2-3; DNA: TGTGCCAGCCTGGCAGATCGGGATACGCAGTATTTT; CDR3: CASLADRDTQYF
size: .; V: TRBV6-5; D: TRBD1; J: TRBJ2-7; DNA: TGTGCCAGCAGTTTACTCGGACAGGGGGGCGAGCAGTACTTC; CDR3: CASSLLGQGGEQYF
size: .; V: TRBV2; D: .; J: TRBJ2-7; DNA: TGTGCCAGCAGCGCGGATCAGCTGGTAACGTACGAGCAGTACTTC; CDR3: CASSADQLVTYEQYF
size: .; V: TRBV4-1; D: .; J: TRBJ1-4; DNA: TGCGCCAGCAGCCAAGGGAACAGGGTCTATAATGAAAAACTGTTTTTT; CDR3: CASSQGNRVYNEKLFF
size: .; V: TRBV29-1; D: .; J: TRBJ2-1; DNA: TGCAGCGTTGGCTCCCCAGGTGAGCAGTTCTTC; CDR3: CSVGSPGEQFF
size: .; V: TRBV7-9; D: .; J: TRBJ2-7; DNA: TGTGCCAGCAGCCGGGACGGCTACGAGCAGTACTTC; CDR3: CASSRDGYEQYF
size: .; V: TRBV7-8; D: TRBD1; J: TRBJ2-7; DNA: TGTGCCAGCAGCAGCGCCCCGGGACAGGGGTTCAACGAGCAGTACTTC; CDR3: CASSSAPGQGFNEQYF
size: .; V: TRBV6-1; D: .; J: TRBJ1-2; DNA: TGTGCCAGCATAAACCGACAGAGCTATGGCTACACCTTC; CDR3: CASINRQSYGYTF
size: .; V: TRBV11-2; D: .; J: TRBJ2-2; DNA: TGTGCCAGCAGCTTGGCTTCCGGGGAGCTGTTTTTT; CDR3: CASSLASGELFF